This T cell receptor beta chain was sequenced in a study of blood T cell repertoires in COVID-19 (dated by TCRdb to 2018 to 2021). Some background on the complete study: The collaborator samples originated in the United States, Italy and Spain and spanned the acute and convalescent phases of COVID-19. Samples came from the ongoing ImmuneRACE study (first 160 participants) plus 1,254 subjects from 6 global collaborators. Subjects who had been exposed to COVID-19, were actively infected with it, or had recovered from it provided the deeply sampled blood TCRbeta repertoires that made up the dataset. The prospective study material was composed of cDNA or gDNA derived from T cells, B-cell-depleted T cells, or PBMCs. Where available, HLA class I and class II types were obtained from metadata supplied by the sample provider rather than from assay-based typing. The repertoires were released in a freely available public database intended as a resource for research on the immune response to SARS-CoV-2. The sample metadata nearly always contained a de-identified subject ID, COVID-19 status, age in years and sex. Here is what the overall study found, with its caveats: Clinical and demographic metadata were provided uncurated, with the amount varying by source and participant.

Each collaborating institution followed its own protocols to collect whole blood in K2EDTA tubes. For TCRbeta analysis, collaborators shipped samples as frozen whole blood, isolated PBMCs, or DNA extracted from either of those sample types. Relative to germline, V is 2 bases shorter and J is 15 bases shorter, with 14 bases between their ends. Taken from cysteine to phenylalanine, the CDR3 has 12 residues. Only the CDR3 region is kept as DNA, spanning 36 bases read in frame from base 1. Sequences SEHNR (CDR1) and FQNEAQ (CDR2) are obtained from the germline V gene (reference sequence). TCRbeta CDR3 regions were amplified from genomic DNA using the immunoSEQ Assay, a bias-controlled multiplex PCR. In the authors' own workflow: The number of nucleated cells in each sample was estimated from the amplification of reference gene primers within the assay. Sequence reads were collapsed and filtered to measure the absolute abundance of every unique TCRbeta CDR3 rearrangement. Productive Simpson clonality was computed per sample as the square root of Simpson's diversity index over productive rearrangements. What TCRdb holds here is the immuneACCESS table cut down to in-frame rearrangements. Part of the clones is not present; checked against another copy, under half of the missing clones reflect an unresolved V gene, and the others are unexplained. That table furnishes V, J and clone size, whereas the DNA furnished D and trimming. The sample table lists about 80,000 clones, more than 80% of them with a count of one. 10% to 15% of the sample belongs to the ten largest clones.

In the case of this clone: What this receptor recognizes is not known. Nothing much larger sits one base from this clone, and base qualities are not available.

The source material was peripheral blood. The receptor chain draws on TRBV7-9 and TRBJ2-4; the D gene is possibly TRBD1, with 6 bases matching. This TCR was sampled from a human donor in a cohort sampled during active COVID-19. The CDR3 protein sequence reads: CASSLSQGSTYF. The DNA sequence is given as TGTGCCAGCAGCTTATCCCAGGGGTCCACGTACTTC. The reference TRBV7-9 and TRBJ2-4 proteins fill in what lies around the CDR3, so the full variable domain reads DTGVSQNPRHKITKRGQNVTFRCDPISEHNRLYWYRQTLGQGPEFLTYFQNEAQLEKSRLLSDRFSAERPKGSFSTLEIQRTEQGDSAMYLCASSLSQGSTYFGAGTRLSVL.